These 17 T cell receptor beta chains originate from one sample sequenced in a study of shared clonotypes between healthy human individuals. Libraries were prepared by immunoSEQ multiplex PCR; TCRdb keeps only in-frame clonotypes and omits some of them. This repertoire shows fewer than 850,000 clones, 90% found once; its top ten account for 30% to 40%. What was sequenced was memory CD8+ T cells from PBMCs. Subset given: CD45RO+ cells pooled with CCR7-negative TemRA cells. The receptors derive from a man aged 18 to 35 in good health. Some clones in this sample may be carry-over from other donors' samples.

A word on this clone: At the DNA level, this CDR3 is encoded by other sequences in the same sample as well. The V call is TRBV9, the J call TRBJ2-2; unclear D gene. The germline V gene encodes CDR1 SGDLS and CDR2 YYNGEE. This CDR3 has 13 residues. Trimming removed 0 bases at V and 8 bases at J, with 8 bases between. The CDR3 is CASSVGGKGELFF. CDR3 coding DNA: TGTGCCAGCAGCGTAGGCGGCAAGGGGGAGCTGTTTTTT.

The chain employs TRBV18 and TRBJ1-4; D is unresolved. Germline assignment: CDR1 KGHSH and CDR2 LQKENI. V was cut by 3 bases and J by 0 bases, with 8 bases left in between. There are 15 residues in the CDR3. The CDR3, as DNA: TGTGCCAGCTCACCGGAGGATGCAACTAATGAAAAACTGTTTTTT. This codes for CASSPEDATNEKLFF.

The V and J genes are TRBV5-4 and TRBJ2-7; 7 nucleotides align to TRBD1. The V segment lost 2 bases and the J segment 2 bases; nucleotides outside the gene matches: 1. Germline loops: CDR1 SGHNT, CDR2 YYREEE (reference sequence). This CDR3 comprises 13 residues. As DNA, the CDR3 is TGTGCCAGCAGCTTCGACAGGGCCTACGAGCAGTACTTC. As protein: CASSFDRAYEQYF.

This clone has just one count. The chain's CDR3 is CASSSQGRETQYF. The CDR3 region has the DNA TGTGCCAGCAGCTCACAGGGTAGGGAGACCCAGTACTTC. V usage is TRBV13 and J usage is TRBJ2-5; D possibly corresponds to TRBD1 (6 bases). This CDR3 is 13 amino acids long. Germline V lookup: CDR1 PRHDT, CDR2 FYEKMQ (reference sequence). V was cut by 4 bases and J by 5 bases, with 11 bases left in between.

This clone appeared a single time. This chain connects TRBV11-2 to TRBJ2-7, with 7 positions matching TRBD1. This CDR3 is built from 15 residues. The germline gives CDR1 SGHAT, CDR2 FQNNGV. V lost 5 bases and J lost 4; bases outside the gene matches: 11. Here the CDR3 reads CASSIRDSRVYEQYF. The CDR3 DNA follows: TGTGCCAGCAGCATCCGGGACAGCCGCGTATACGAGCAGTACTTC.

This clone showed up just once. This sequence joins TRBV7-9 and TRBJ1-3; 8 bases line up with TRBD1. Germline loops: CDR1 SEHNR, CDR2 FQNEAQ (reference sequence). The CDR3 has 15 residues. V lost 6 bases to trimming and J lost 4 bases; unmatched junction nucleotides: 8. The DNA of the CDR3 is TGTGCCAGCAGTAGGCGGACAGGGCCCGGAAACACCATATATTTT. This codes for CASSRRTGPGNTIYF.

The J gene is TRBJ2-7, the V gene TRBV5-1; 7 bases agree with TRBD1. CDR3 length: 14 amino acids. Germline V gene lookup returns CDR1 SGHRS and CDR2 YFSETQ. V was pared by 4 bases and J by 6 bases, with 10 bases of the junction left unmatched. CDR3 amino acids: CASSIFPGTVEQYF. The DNA for the CDR3 is TGCGCCAGCAGCATCTTCCCCGGGACAGTCGAGCAGTACTTC. Full variable domain (missing parts from reference TRBV5-1 and TRBJ2-7): KAGVTQTPRYLIKTRGQQVTLSCSPISGHRSVSWYQQTPGQGLQFLFEYFSETQRNKGNFPGRFSGRQFSNSRSEMNVSTLELGDSALYLCASSIFPGTVEQYFGPGTRLTVT.

This clone was detected once. CDR3 region: CASSLSGIGLYEQYF. Written as DNA, the CDR3 is TGTGCCAGCAGTTTATCAGGAATTGGTCTATACGAGCAGTACTTC. The chain carries TRBV27 and TRBJ2-7; D remains unclear. The V gene's germline CDR1 is MNHEY and CDR2 SMNVEV (reference sequence). V was clipped by 0 bases and J by 4 bases, with 13 bases between them. This CDR3 is 15 amino acids long.

V gene TRBV7-8 combines with J gene TRBJ1-1; no clear D. The ends were cut back, 3 bases at V and 3 bases at J, with 20 bases in the middle. Germline V gives CDR1 SGHVS, CDR2 FQNEAQ. There are 17 residues in the CDR3. CDR3 DNA: TGTGCCAGCAGCTTGACCTTCGTTGGCAGATTAGACACTGAAGCTTTCTTT. Amino acid sequence: CASSLTFVGRLDTEAFF.

This sequence joins TRBV7-6 and TRBJ1-3; D unclear. CDR1 and CDR2 from the germline V gene are SGHVS and FNYEAQ. The CDR3 sequence is 15 residues long. Trimming pared 1 base from V and 0 bases from J, leaving 7 bases between. The CDR3 protein is CASSLGGNSGNTIYF. CDR3 nucleotide sequence: TGTGCCAGCAGCTTAGGAGGGAACTCTGGAAACACCATATATTTT.

The rearrangement joins TRBV7-9 to TRBJ2-5; 11 bases match TRBD1. The CDR3 contains 14 residues. The germline CDR1 and CDR2 sequences are SEHNR and FQNEAQ (reference sequence). The ends lost 5 bases at V and 5 bases at J; junction bases unmatched: 4. CDR3 region: CASSPDRGRETQYF. CDR3 sequence (DNA): TGTGCCAGCAGCCCGGACAGGGGGCGTGAGACCCAGTACTTC.

The V call is TRBV5-1, the J call TRBJ1-2; the match to TRBD1 covers 8 bases. J gave up 3 bases and V 4 bases, and 5 bases lay outside the gene matches. Germline assignment: CDR1 SGHRS and CDR2 YFSETQ. CDR3 length: 14 amino acids. This chain's CDR3 is CASSQDRGDYGYTF. The CDR3 nucleotides are TGCGCCAGCAGCCAAGACAGGGGAGACTATGGCTACACCTTC.

This clone was counted between two and nine times. Sequence at one end of the junction differs from germline and may be a read error. The chain is built from TRBV9 and TRBJ1-1; D is ambiguous. The CDR3 sequence is 14 residues long. Per the germline V gene, CDR1 is SGDLS and CDR2 is YYNGEE. CDR3 in amino acids: CASSVGGTAKAYVF. In nucleotides, the CDR3 is TGTGCCAGCAGCGTAGGAGGAACAGCGAAGGCCTATGTCTTT.

CDR3 sequence (DNA): TGTGCCAGCAGCTTCGGGCTAGCGGGGTCCTACGAGCAGTACTTC. It translates to CASSFGLAGSYEQYF. The genes are TRBV7-9 and TRBJ2-7, with 9 positions matching TRBD2. The V gene end was trimmed by 3 bases and the J gene end by 1 base; junction bases not matched to a gene: 4. This CDR3 has 15 amino acids. The germline gives CDR1 SEHNR, CDR2 FQNEAQ (reference sequence).

This clone came up a few times. The chain couples TRBV19 to TRBJ1-1; D gene ambiguous. The V and J ends lost 5 bases and 0 bases respectively, with 7 bases between them. Germline V gene data show CDR1 as LNHDA and CDR2 as SQIVND (reference sequence). CDR3 size: 13 residues. The DNA of the CDR3 is TGTGCCAGTAGTTACCACATGAACACTGAAGCTTTCTTT. It specifies CASSYHMNTEAFF.

This chain connects TRBV28 to TRBJ1-5, with a possible D match to TRBD1 (5 bases). This CDR3 spans 12 amino acids. Germline values: CDR1 MDHEN, CDR2 SYDVKM. Trimming removed 8 bases from V and 2 bases from J, with 7 bases in between. The CDR3 coding sequence is TGTGCCAGCCTCAGGGGCAATCAGCCCCAGCATTTT. Encoded protein: CASLRGNQPQHF. The variable domain in full, completed from reference TRBV28 and TRBJ1-5, reads DVKVTQSSRYLVKRTGEKVFLECVQDMDHENMFWYRQDPGLGLRLIYFSYDVKMKEKGDIPEGYSVSREKKERFSLILESASTNQTSMYLCASLRGNQPQHFGDGTRLSIL.

The CDR3 region has the DNA TGTGCCAGCAGCTCACCCGGTCAGCCCCAGCATTTT. Residues: CASSSPGQPQHF. This chain links TRBV7-9 with TRBJ1-5; no clear D gene. The CDR3 runs 12 residues. V lost 4 bases and J lost 6, with 7 bases in between. The germline V gene encodes CDR1 SEHNR and CDR2 FQNEAQ (reference sequence).